This TCR beta chain came from a study of PD-1 blockade in classical Hodgkin lymphoma. Every patient relapsed after autologous stem cell transplantation, and brentuximab vedotin exposure varied. The V gene end was trimmed by 4 bases and the J gene end by 1 base; junction bases not matched to a gene: 1. CDR1 SGDLS and CDR2 YYNGEE come from the germline V gene. CDR3 length equals 14 residues. General observations from the study: Exclusion applied to patients who initiated nivolumab less than 1 year following ASCT. Whoever responded completely had baseline diversity much like that seen in newly diagnosed patients. The origin of the repertoire differences remains undefined, with disease activity or prior therapy as possible causes.

The protocol was immunoSEQ multiplex PCR, while the TCRdb copy is restricted to in-frame clones and leaves out a portion. The repertoire holds under 20,000 clones, with 82% as singletons. This clone appeared a single time. Its antigen is unknown. Sequenced here: peripheral blood mononuclear cells (PBMCs), sampled before the second cycle of nivolumab. The receptor comes from a human donor with classical Hodgkin lymphoma. The chain combines TRBV9 with TRBJ2-3, with 9 bases matching TRBD2. CDR3 coding DNA: TGTGCCAGCAGCCGCGGGGGGGGCACAGATACGCAGTATTTT. This codes for CASSRGGGTDTQYF.